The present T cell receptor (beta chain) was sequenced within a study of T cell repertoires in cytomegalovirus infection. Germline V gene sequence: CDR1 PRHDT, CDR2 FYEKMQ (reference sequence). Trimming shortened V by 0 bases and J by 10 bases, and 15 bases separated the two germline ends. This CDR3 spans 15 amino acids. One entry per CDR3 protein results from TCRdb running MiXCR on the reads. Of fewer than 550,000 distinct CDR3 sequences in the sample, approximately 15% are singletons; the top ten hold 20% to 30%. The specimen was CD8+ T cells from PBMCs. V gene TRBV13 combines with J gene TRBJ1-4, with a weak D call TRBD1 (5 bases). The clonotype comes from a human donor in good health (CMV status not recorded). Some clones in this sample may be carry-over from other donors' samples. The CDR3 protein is CASSLGPGRAGKLFF. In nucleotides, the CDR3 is TGTGCCAGCAGCTTAGGCCCGGGACGGGCCGGAAAACTGTTTTTT.